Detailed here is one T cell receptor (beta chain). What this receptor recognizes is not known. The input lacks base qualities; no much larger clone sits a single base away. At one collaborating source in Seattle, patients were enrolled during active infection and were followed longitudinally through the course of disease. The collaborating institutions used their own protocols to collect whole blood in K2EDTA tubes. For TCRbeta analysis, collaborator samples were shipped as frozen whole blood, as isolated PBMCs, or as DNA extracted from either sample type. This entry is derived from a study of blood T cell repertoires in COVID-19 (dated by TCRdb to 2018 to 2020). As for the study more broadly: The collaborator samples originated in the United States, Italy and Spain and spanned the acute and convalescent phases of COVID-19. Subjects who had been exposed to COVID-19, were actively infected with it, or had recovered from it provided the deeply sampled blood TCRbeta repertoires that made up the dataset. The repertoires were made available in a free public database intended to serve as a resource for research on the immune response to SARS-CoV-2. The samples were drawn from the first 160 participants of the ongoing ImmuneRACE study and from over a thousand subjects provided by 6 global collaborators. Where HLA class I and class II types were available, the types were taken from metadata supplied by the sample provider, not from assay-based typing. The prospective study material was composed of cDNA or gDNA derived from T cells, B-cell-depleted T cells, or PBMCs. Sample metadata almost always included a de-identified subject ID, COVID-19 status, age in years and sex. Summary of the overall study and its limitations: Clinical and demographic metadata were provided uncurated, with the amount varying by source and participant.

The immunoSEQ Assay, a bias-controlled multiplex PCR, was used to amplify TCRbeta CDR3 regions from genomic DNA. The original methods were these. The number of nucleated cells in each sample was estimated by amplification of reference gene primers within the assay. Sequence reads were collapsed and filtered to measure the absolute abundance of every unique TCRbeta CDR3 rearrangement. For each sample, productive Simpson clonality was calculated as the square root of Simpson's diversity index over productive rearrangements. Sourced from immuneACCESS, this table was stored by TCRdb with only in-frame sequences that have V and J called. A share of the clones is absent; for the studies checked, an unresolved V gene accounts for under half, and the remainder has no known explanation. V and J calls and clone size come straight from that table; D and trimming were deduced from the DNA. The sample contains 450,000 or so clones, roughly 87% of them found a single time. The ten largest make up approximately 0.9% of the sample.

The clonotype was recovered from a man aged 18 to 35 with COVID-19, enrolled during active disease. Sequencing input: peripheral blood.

The bases are TGTGCCAGCAGCGAACCTGTTCTGAGCTCCTACAATGAGCAGTTCTTC. Its translation reads: CASSEPVLSSYNEQFF. The sequence links TRBV2 to TRBJ2-1; the D gene remains uncertain. The germline ends are 15 bases apart after V is trimmed by 6 bases and J by 0 bases. There are 16 amino acids in the CDR3, from cysteine to phenylalanine inclusive. Of all the DNA, just the CDR3 is kept, 48 bases in frame from base 1. CDR1 SNHLY and CDR2 FYNNEI were looked up in the germline V gene.